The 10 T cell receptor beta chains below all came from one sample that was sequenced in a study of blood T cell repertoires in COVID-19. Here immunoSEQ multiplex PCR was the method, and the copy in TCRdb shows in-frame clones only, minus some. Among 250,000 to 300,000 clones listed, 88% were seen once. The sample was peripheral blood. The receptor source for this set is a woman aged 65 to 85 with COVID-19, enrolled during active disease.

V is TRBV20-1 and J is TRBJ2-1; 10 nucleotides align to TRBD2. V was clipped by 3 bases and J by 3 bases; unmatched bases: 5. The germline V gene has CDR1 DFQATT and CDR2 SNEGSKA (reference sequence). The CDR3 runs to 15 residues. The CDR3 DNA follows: TGCAGTGCTAGTTTGGCTAGCGGGAGCTACAATGAGCAGTTCTTC. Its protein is CSASLASGSYNEQFF.

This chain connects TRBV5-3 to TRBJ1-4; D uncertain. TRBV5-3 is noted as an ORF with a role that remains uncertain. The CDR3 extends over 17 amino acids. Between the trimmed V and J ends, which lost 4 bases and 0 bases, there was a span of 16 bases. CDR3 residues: CARSGFPGKATNEKLFF. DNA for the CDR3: TGTGCCAGAAGCGGATTCCCGGGAAAGGCAACTAATGAAAAACTGTTTTTT.

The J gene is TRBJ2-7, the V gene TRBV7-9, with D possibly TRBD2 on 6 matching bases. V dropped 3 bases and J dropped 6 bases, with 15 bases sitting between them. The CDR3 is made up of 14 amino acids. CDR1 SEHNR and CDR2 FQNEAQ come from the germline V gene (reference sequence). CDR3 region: CASSLGVAGPEQYF. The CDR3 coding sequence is TGTGCCAGCAGCTTGGGGGTGGCGGGGCCCGAGCAGTACTTC. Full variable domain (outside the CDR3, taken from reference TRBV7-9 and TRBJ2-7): DTGVSQNPRHKITKRGQNVTFRCDPISEHNRLYWYRQTLGQGPEFLTYFQNEAQLEKSRLLSDRFSAERPKGSFSTLEIQRTEQGDSAMYLCASSLGVAGPEQYFGPGTRLTVT.

The CDR3 reads CASSRQVPNTGELFF. The CDR3 DNA reads TGTGCCAGCAGCCGACAGGTTCCGAACACCGGGGAGCTGTTTTTT. This sequence joins TRBV2 and TRBJ2-2; D might be TRBD1 (6 bases). There are 15 residues in the CDR3. Germline CDR1 reads SNHLY; CDR2 reads FYNNEI. Trimming removed 6 bases from V and 0 bases from J, with 11 bases in between. The full variable domain, rest sourced from reference TRBV2 and TRBJ2-2, is EPEVTQTPSHQVTQMGQEVILRCVPISNHLYFYWYRQILGQKVEFLVSFYNNEISEKSEIFDDQFSVERPDGSNFTLKIRSTKLEDSAMYFCASSRQVPNTGELFFGEGSRLTVL.

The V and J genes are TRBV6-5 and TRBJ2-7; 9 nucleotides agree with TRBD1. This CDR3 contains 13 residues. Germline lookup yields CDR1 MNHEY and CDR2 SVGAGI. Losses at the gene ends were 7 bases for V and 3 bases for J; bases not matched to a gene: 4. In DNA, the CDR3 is TGTGCCAGCAACCGGGACAGGGTCTACGAGCAGTACTTC. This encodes CASNRDRVYEQYF.

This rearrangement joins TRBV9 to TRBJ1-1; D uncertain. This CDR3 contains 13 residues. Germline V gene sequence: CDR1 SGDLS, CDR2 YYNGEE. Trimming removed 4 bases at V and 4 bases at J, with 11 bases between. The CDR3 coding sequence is TGTGCCAGCAGCCCTTCTGAGGGCACTGAAGCTTTCTTT. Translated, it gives CASSPSEGTEAFF.

The CDR3 bases are TGTGCCAGTAGTTCCGGACAAACCAATGAGCAGTTCTTC. Translating it yields CASSSGQTNEQFF. The V gene is TRBV19, the J gene TRBJ2-1; D possibly corresponds to TRBD1 (5 bases). The ends were cut back, 5 bases at V and 6 bases at J, with 11 bases in the middle. Germline CDR1 LNHDA, CDR2 SQIVND (reference sequence). The CDR3 has 13 amino acids.

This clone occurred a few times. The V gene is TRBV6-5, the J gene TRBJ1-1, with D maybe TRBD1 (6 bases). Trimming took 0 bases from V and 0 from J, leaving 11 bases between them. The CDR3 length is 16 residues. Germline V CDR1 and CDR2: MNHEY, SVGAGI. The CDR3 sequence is CASSYSLTGMNTEAFF. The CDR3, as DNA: TGTGCCAGCAGTTACTCACTTACAGGGATGAACACTGAAGCTTTCTTT.

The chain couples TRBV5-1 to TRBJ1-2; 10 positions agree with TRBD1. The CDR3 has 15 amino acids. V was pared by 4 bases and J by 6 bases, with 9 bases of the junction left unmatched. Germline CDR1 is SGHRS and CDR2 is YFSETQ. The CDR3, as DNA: TGCGCCAGCAGCCGCGGACAGGGGGAGGTAAATGGCTACACCTTC. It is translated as CASSRGQGEVNGYTF.

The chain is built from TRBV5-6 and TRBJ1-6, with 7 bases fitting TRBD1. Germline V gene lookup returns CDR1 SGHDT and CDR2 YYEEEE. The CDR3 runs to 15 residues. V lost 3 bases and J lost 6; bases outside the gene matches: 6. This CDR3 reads CASSSTDRFNSPLHF. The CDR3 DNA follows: TGTGCCAGCAGCTCGACGGACAGGTTTAATTCACCCCTCCACTTT.